The sequence of this TCR beta chain was determined in a study of identical twins. Template switching, a step in the protocol, added a universal primer site, and cDNA carried unique molecular identifiers. In TCRdb, the 5' RACE reads were re-called with MiXCR into one record per CDR3 protein. Among 1.5 million to 2 million distinct CDR3 sequences listed, 25% to 35% were seen once. Whole-study findings and limits: Beta out-of-frame twin sharing showed a weaker excess.

In regard to this clonotype: Antigen unknown.

Per the germline V gene, CDR1 is SNHLY and CDR2 is FYNNEI. The CDR3 sequence is 14 residues long. V was pared by 8 bases and J by 1 base, with 13 bases between. This sequence was found in a newborn girl in good health. The sequenced material came from cord blood. This rearrangement joins TRBV2 to TRBJ2-3, with D perhaps TRBD2 (6 bases). The CDR3 sequence is CASDSSGGTDTQYF. The CDR3 DNA reads TGTGCCAGCGATAGTTCGGGGGGCACAGATACGCAGTATTTT.